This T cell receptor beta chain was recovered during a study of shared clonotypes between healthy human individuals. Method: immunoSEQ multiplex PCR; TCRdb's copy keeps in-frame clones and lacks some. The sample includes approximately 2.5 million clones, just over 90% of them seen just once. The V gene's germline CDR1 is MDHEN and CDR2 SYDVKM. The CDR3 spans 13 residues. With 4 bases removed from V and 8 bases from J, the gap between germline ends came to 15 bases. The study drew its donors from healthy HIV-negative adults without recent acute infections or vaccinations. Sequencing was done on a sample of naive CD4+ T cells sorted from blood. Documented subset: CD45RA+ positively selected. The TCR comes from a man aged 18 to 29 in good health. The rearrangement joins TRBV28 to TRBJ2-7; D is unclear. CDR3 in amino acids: CASSSYSLGQQYF. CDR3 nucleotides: TGTGCCAGCAGTTCCTACTCATTAGGGCAGCAGTACTTC.